The rows below give T cell receptor beta chains drawn from one sample of a study of blood T cell repertoires in COVID-19. This table comes from immunoSEQ multiplex PCR, and its TCRdb copy is limited to in-frame clones, with some not included. This sample carries 140,000 to 150,000 clones, 80% to 90% of them seen once, and the ten largest clones take about 4.5%. The specimen was PBMCs or T cells enriched from blood (not recorded which). These receptors all come from a man aged 50 to 59 who had recovered from COVID-19. The CDR3 runs from the conserved cysteine through the conserved F or W. The order of the fields is J gene, V gene, clone size, D gene, CDR3 protein, CDR3 DNA. A D gene is named only where the DNA matches it firmly. Size values are once, few and many counts, or a class for expanded clones, and some rows have none.

>TRBJ1-2|TRBV10-3|-|TRBD1
CAISTDRETYGYTF
TGTGCCATCAGTACGGACAGGGAGACGTATGGCTACACCTTC
>TRBJ1-1|TRBV6-5|-|TRBD1
CASSTPMTGSTEAFF
TGTGCCAGCAGTACCCCCATGACAGGGTCAACTGAAGCTTTCTTT
>TRBJ2-1|TRBV11-2|-|TRBD2
CASSSSGGRQIYNEQFF
TGTGCCAGCAGTTCGAGCGGGGGACGACAGATCTACAATGAGCAGTTCTTC
>TRBJ2-1|TRBV11-2|-|TRBD1
CASSWGDRNRGISYNEQFF
TGTGCCAGCAGCTGGGGGGACAGGAACAGGGGGATCTCCTACAATGAGCAGTTCTTC
>TRBJ2-5|TRBV5-1|-|TRBD1
CASSFNQGEETQYF
TGCGCCAGCAGCTTTAACCAGGGGGAAGAGACCCAGTACTTC
>TRBJ1-3|TRBV28|-|-
CASSLGGNSGNTIYF
TGTGCCAGCAGTTTAGGAGGAAACTCTGGAAACACCATATATTTT
>TRBJ2-3|TRBV6-6|-|TRBD2
CASSPRTSGSRSDTQYF
TGTGCCAGCAGTCCAAGGACTAGCGGGAGTAGATCAGATACGCAGTATTTT
>TRBJ2-1|TRBV5-1|-|TRBD1
CASSLQGATRGDEQFF
TGCGCCAGCAGCTTACAGGGGGCGACCCGAGGGGATGAGCAGTTCTTC
>TRBJ1-5|TRBV6-1|-|TRBD1
CASSVQGPKLSQPQHF
TGTGCCAGCAGTGTACAGGGGCCCAAACTCAGTCAGCCCCAGCATTTT
>TRBJ1-2|TRBV27|-|-
CASRTASAGGYTF
TGTGCCAGCAGGACAGCCTCCGCAGGGGGCTACACCTTC
>TRBJ2-2|TRBV4-1|-|-
CASSQGRPGTRPGELFF
TGCGCCAGCAGCCAAGGGAGACCCGGGACAAGGCCCGGGGAGCTGTTTTTT
>TRBJ1-2|TRBV28|-|TRBD1
CASSPGGLINYGYTF
TGTGCCAGCAGTCCAGGGGGCTTGATTAACTATGGCTACACCTTC
>TRBJ1-1|TRBV6-5|once|-
CASSYMGGSSAFF
TGTGCCAGCAGTTACATGGGGGGGTCGTCGGCTTTCTTT
>TRBJ2-5|TRBV11-2|-|-
CASSPRDFNFWVEETQYF
TGTGCCAGCAGCCCAAGGGACTTTAACTTTTGGGTAGAAGAGACCCAGTACTTC
>TRBJ2-1|TRBV7-9|-|TRBD1
CASSFQGAQNEQFF
TGTGCCAGCAGCTTTCAGGGGGCGCAGAATGAGCAGTTCTTC
>TRBJ2-1|TRBV5-6|-|-
CASSGLTPGDLGDEQFF
TGTGCCAGCAGCGGATTAACCCCGGGGGATCTAGGTGATGAGCAGTTCTTC
>TRBJ2-5|TRBV12-3/TRBV12-4|-|-
CASTLGGTQYF
TGTGCCAGCACCCTAGGGGGGACCCAGTACTTC
>TRBJ1-1|TRBV19|-|-
CASSMGGLRLNTEAFF
TGTGCCAGTAGTATGGGGGGTCTGCGCTTGAACACTGAAGCTTTCTTT
>TRBJ1-4|TRBV4-1|-|-
CASTPVIALRKEKLFF
TGCGCCAGCACCCCTGTAATAGCTCTTCGCAAGGAAAAACTGTTTTTT
>TRBJ1-5|TRBV21-1|-|-
CASSRLKDSTGGPQPQHF
TGTGCCAGCAGCCGATTAAAGGATTCGACAGGGGGTCCTCAGCCCCAGCATTTT
>TRBJ1-5|TRBV2|-|-
CASSEQGVNQPQHF
TGTGCCAGCAGTGAACAAGGGGTAAATCAGCCCCAGCATTTT
>TRBJ1-1|TRBV27|-|TRBD1
CASSLTGETEAFF
TGTGCCAGCAGTTTGACAGGGGAGACTGAAGCTTTCTTT
>TRBJ2-1|TRBV4-3|-|-
CASSQDLTSMLEQFF
TGCGCCAGCAGCCAAGATCTAACTAGTATGCTTGAGCAGTTCTTC
>TRBJ1-1|TRBV11-3|-|-
CASSLGGLNTEAFF
TGTGCCAGCAGCTTAGGGGGGCTCAACACTGAAGCTTTCTTT
>TRBJ1-5|TRBV2|-|TRBD1
CASSEGQGTQPQHF
TGTGCCAGCAGTGAAGGACAGGGAACTCAGCCCCAGCATTTT
>TRBJ2-2|TRBV6-5|-|-
CASRFSEVSTGELFF
TGTGCCAGCAGGTTCAGCGAAGTCAGCACCGGGGAGCTGTTTTTT
>TRBJ2-5|TRBV19|-|TRBD2
CASSLPGGTSGQETQYF
TGTGCCAGTAGTTTGCCGGGCGGGACTAGCGGACAAGAGACCCAGTACTTC
>TRBJ2-2|TRBV7-2|-|-
CASSLGGGGTGELFF
TGTGCCAGCAGCTTGGGCGGGGGCGGCACCGGGGAGCTGTTTTTT
>TRBJ2-3|TRBV19|-|TRBD1
CASMSSPGQGTTDTQYF
TGTGCCAGTATGTCCTCGCCGGGACAGGGGACCACAGATACGCAGTATTTT
>TRBJ2-1|TRBV28|-|TRBD2
CASSPLSGVAYNEQFF
TGTGCCAGCAGTCCCCTTAGCGGGGTCGCCTACAATGAGCAGTTCTTC
>TRBJ1-2|TRBV28|-|TRBD1
CASSNRGHRGYTF
TGTGCCAGCAGCAATAGGGGGCATCGGGGCTACACCTTC
>TRBJ1-2|TRBV6-1|-|-
CASSEGGSGYYGYTF
TGTGCCAGCAGTGAAGGCGGCAGCGGTTACTATGGCTACACCTTC
>TRBJ1-5|TRBV4-3|-|-
CASSQVFGQGIMPQHF
TGCGCCAGCAGCCAAGTATTTGGCCAGGGTATAATGCCCCAGCATTTT
>TRBJ1-4|TRBV7-9|-|-
CASSFQGTNEKLFF
TGTGCCAGCAGCTTTCAGGGTACTAATGAAAAACTGTTTTTT
>TRBJ1-1|TRBV5-5|-|-
CASSLQEGLEAFF
TGTGCCAGCAGCTTACAGGAGGGTCTTGAAGCTTTCTTT
>TRBJ2-1|TRBV29-1|-|TRBD1
CSVIPDRENEQFF
TGCAGCGTTATTCCGGACAGGGAAAATGAGCAGTTCTTC
>TRBJ1-6|TRBV7-9|-|TRBD1
CASSLQGVSPLHF
TGTGCCAGCAGCTTACAGGGGGTTTCACCCCTCCACTTT
>TRBJ1-1|TRBV28|-|-
CASRVYGEAFF
TGTGCCAGCAGGGTATACGGTGAAGCTTTCTTT
>TRBJ1-3|TRBV9|-|-
CASSPTRTGNTIYF
TGTGCCAGCAGCCCCACAAGGACAGGAAACACCATATATTTT
>TRBJ2-7|TRBV28|few|TRBD1
CASRRQGFSYEQYF
TGTGCCAGCAGAAGACAGGGGTTTTCGTACGAGCAGTACTTC
>TRBJ1-5|TRBV24-1|-|-
CATSDGTLAQHF
TGTGCCACCAGTGATGGGACACTCGCCCAGCATTTT
>TRBJ1-2|TRBV6-5|-|TRBD1
CASSVTGEGGYTF
TGTGCCAGCAGCGTGACAGGGGAGGGTGGCTACACCTTC
>TRBJ2-7|TRBV23-1|-|-
CAGNLLDSGRQYEQYF
TGCGCCGGAAACCTTTTGGACAGTGGGAGACAATACGAGCAGTACTTC
>TRBJ2-3|TRBV28|few|TRBD1
CASSLPGNQGADTQYF
TGTGCCAGCAGTTTGCCAGGGAACCAGGGGGCAGATACGCAGTATTTT
>TRBJ2-5|TRBV5-1|-|TRBD2
CASSLATSGRAETQYF
TGCGCCAGCAGCTTGGCGACTAGCGGGAGGGCGGAGACCCAGTACTTC
>TRBJ1-2|TRBV2|-|-
CASSPQAFPLYGYTF
TGTGCCAGCAGTCCTCAAGCATTCCCCCTCTATGGCTACACCTTC
>TRBJ1-1|TRBV10-3|once|TRBD1
CAISGGMTGLIGAFF
TGTGCCATCAGTGGAGGGATGACAGGGTTGATCGGAGCTTTCTTT
>TRBJ1-3|TRBV6-5|once|TRBD1
CASSYRTGAGNTIYF
TGTGCCAGCAGTTACCGGACAGGGGCTGGAAACACCATATATTTT
>TRBJ2-1|TRBV25-1|-|TRBD2
CASSGLASHEQFF
TGTGCCAGCAGTGGACTAGCGAGCCATGAGCAGTTCTTC